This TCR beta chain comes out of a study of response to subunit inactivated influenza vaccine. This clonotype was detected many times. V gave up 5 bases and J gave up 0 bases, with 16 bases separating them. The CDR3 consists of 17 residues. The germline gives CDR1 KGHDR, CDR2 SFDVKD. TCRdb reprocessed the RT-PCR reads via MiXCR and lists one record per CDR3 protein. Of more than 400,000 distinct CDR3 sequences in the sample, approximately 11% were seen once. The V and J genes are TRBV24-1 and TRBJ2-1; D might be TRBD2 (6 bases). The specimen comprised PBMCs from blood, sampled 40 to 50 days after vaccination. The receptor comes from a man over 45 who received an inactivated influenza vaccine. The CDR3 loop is CATSGGSGPSSYNEQFF. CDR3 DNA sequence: TGTGCCACCAGTGGAGGGAGCGGGCCAAGCTCCTACAATGAGCAGTTCTTC.